Detailed here is one TCR beta chain. The sample's time point: pretreatment peripheral blood. The data are from a study of PD-L1 blockade in urothelial cancer. Study overall: Samples came from 3 weeks, at the second dose, and 6 weeks into treatment.

Here immunoSEQ multiplex PCR was the method, and the copy in TCRdb shows in-frame clones only, minus some. The table records 100,000 to 150,000 clones, around 85% of them present only once. Germline CDR1 is MDHEN and CDR2 is SYDVKM. This CDR3 comprises 17 residues. Trimming took 3 bases from V and 9 from J; bases not matched to a gene: 13. This chain connects TRBV28 to TRBJ2-1; 11 positions match TRBD2. The receptor was derived from a man in his fifties or sixties with urothelial cancer. Source: PBMCs, taken around atezolizumab (anti-PD-L1) treatment. CDR3 residues: CASSFPYGTSGIREQFF. The CDR3 DNA follows: TGTGCCAGCAGTTTCCCCTACGGGACTAGCGGAATCCGTGAGCAGTTCTTC.